A selection of T cell receptor beta chains follows, all from one sample in a study of PD-1 blockade in classical Hodgkin lymphoma. Generated by immunoSEQ multiplex PCR, the TCRdb table keeps only in-frame clones and is missing some. Of tens of thousands of clones listed, roughly 85% are singletons. The material sequenced was CD4+ T cells from blood, taken at baseline. The origin of the receptors is a human donor with classical Hodgkin lymphoma. The CDR3 runs from the conserved cysteine through the conserved F or W. Each record gives: V gene, J gene, D gene, clone size, CDR3 protein, CDR3 DNA. The D gene is left open where the match is weak. Clone sizes are given selectively: once, few, many, or a class where the clone is expanded.

TRBV7-2	TRBJ2-3	-	-	CASSLGGLASDTQYF	TGTGCCAGCAGCCTAGGGGGATTAGCTTCAGATACGCAGTATTTT
TRBV6-5	TRBJ2-5	-	-	CASSVWGQETQYF	TGTGCCAGCAGTGTTTGGGGACAAGAGACCCAGTACTTC
TRBV6-5	TRBJ1-4	-	-	CASSYEGATNEKLFF	TGTGCCAGCAGTTACGAGGGGGCAACTAATGAAAAACTGTTTTTT
TRBV19	TRBJ1-1	-	once	CASSPQDFGNTEAFF	TGTGCCAGTAGTCCGCAGGACTTCGGGAACACTGAAGCTTTCTTT
TRBV2	TRBJ2-2	-	-	CASTKGGTGELFF	TGTGCCAGCACCAAAGGGGGTACCGGGGAGCTGTTTTTT
TRBV6-1	TRBJ1-5	TRBD1	few	CASGRTGNSNQPQHF	TGTGCCAGCGGCAGGACAGGTAATAGCAATCAGCCCCAGCATTTT
TRBV4-2	TRBJ2-5	TRBD2	-	CASSQRTSGQETQYF	TGTGCCAGCAGCCAACGGACTAGCGGGCAAGAGACCCAGTACTTC
TRBV7-9	TRBJ2-3	-	-	CASSLKGSSTDTQYF	TGTGCCAGCAGCTTAAAGGGTTCTAGCACAGATACGCAGTATTTT
TRBV27	TRBJ2-7	-	-	CATAREGPSSYEQYF	TGTGCCACTGCCAGGGAAGGGCCGAGCTCCTACGAGCAGTACTTC
TRBV10-3	TRBJ2-3	-	-	CAISGAGKDTQYF	TGTGCCATCAGTGGGGCCGGCAAAGATACGCAGTATTTT
TRBV7-6	TRBJ2-7	TRBD1	-	CASSYNGDRPYEQYF	TGTGCCAGCAGTTACAACGGGGACAGACCCTACGAGCAGTACTTC
TRBV11-2	TRBJ2-4	-	-	CASSFLPGFDIQYF	TGTGCCAGCAGCTTTCTTCCCGGGTTTGACATTCAGTACTTC
TRBV6-6	TRBJ2-2	TRBD2	-	CASSPPSGKGPGELFF	TGTGCCAGCAGTCCACCTAGCGGGAAGGGCCCCGGGGAGCTGTTTTTT
TRBV5-1	TRBJ1-1	TRBD1	-	CASSKRQGKNTEAFF	TGCGCCAGCAGCAAACGACAGGGGAAGAACACTGAAGCTTTCTTT
TRBV5-1	TRBJ1-1	-	once	CASSLVAGNTEAFF	TGCGCCAGCAGCTTGGTGGCGGGGAACACTGAAGCTTTCTTT